One sample yielded the 22 T cell receptor beta chains listed below, sequenced in a study of T cell responses to AZD1222 COVID-19 vaccine. Assay: immunoSEQ multiplex PCR; the TCRdb copy retains only in-frame clones and omits some. Among some 150,000 clones, roughly 90% were seen once, and the ten largest hold about 3%. Sequencing used peripheral blood, obtained on day 0 of AZD1222 vaccination. The receptors derive from an adult in good health.

The chain joins TRBV6-2 or TRBV6-3 to TRBJ2-5; D gene ambiguous. Looked up from germline, CDR1 is MNHEY and CDR2 is SVGEGT. V lost 3 bases to trimming and J lost 5 bases, with 7 bases between them. The CDR3 contains 12 residues. The CDR3 protein is CASSYPLETQYF. In DNA, the CDR3 is TGTGCCAGCAGTTATCCCCTTGAGACCCAGTACTTC.

The chain is built from TRBV7-2 and TRBJ2-5, with D uncertain. Between the trimmed V and J ends, which lost 3 bases and 5 bases, there was a span of 10 bases. CDR3 length: 13 residues. The germline gives CDR1 SGHTA, CDR2 FQGNSA. The DNA of the CDR3 is TGTGCCAGCAGCTTCGGTGCTCCCGAGACCCAGTACTTC. Translated: CASSFGAPETQYF.

This chain connects TRBV10-2 to TRBJ2-7, with 7 nucleotides matching TRBD1. Germline assignment: CDR1 WSHSY and CDR2 SAAADI. The CDR3 contains 12 residues. Germline trimming cut 8 bases from V and 2 bases from J; bases unmatched to any gene: 3. The CDR3 region is CASSGTAYEQYF. CDR3 coding DNA: TGCGCCAGCTCCGGGACAGCCTACGAGCAGTACTTC.

The genes are TRBV4-3 and TRBJ2-1, with a tentative D call TRBD1 (6 bases). This CDR3 comprises 15 residues. The germline CDR1 and CDR2 sequences are LGHNA and YSLEER. V lost 1 base, J lost 5 bases, and 12 bases lay in between. CDR3 protein: CASSQAGTRNNEQFF. CDR3 nucleotide sequence: TGCGCCAGCAGCCAAGCCGGGACACGCAACAATGAGCAGTTCTTC.

The V call is TRBV7-2, the J call TRBJ2-7; 9 bases line up with TRBD1. Germline loops: CDR1 SGHTA, CDR2 FQGNSA. V was pared by 7 bases and J by 2 bases, with 6 bases of the junction left unmatched. This CDR3 has 14 residues. Here the CDR3 DNA reads TGTGCCAGCATGGACAGGGGAAGACCCTACGAGCAGTACTTC. It encodes CASMDRGRPYEQYF. Looking up the rest from reference TRBV7-2 and TRBJ2-7 gives the full variable domain: GAGVSQSPSNKVTEKGKDVELRCDPISGHTALYWYRQSLGQGLEFLIYFQGNSAPDKSGLPSDRFSAERTGGSVSTLTIQRTQQEDSAVYLCASMDRGRPYEQYFGPGTRLTVT.

The chain recombines TRBV19 with TRBJ2-7; 8 bases align to TRBD1. This CDR3 is 13 amino acids long. The germline CDR1 and CDR2 sequences are LNHDA and SQIVND (reference sequence). J lost 0 bases, V lost 6 bases, and 1 base had no gene match. The CDR3 is CASRGTGSYEQYF. CDR3 nucleotides: TGTGCCAGTAGGGGGACAGGCTCCTACGAGCAGTACTTC. The full variable domain, its missing parts supplied by reference TRBV19 and TRBJ2-7, is DGGITQSPKYLFRKEGQNVTLSCEQNLNHDAMYWYRQDPGQGLRLIYYSQIVNDFQKGDIAEGYSVSREKKESFPLTVTSAQKNPTAFYLCASRGTGSYEQYFGPGTRLTVT.

V is TRBV7-9 and J is TRBJ2-7; D remains ambiguous. Trimming took 2 bases from V and 6 from J, leaving 20 bases between them. This CDR3 comprises 16 residues. CDR1 SEHNR and CDR2 FQNEAQ come from the germline V gene (reference sequence). CDR3 DNA sequence: TGTGCCAGCAGCTTATTATTGGGTGCGCGGCGAGCCGAGCAGTACTTC. Translation: CASSLLLGARRAEQYF.

The chain couples TRBV4-2 to TRBJ2-7; 7 nucleotides agree with TRBD1. With 1 base clipped from V and 4 bases from J, the junction kept 10 bases outside the gene matches. This CDR3 is 16 amino acids long. The V gene's germline CDR1 is LGHNA and CDR2 YNFKEQ. For the CDR3, the DNA is TGTGCCAGCAGCCAAGCAGGACAGGAAATGGGGTACGAGCAGTACTTC. Its protein product is CASSQAGQEMGYEQYF.

This clone was detected once. The chain combines TRBV2 with TRBJ1-5; unclear D gene. The CDR3 runs 13 residues. The V gene lost 2 bases and the J gene lost 3 bases, with 5 bases spanning the gap. Germline lookup yields CDR1 SNHLY and CDR2 FYNNEI. The CDR3 reads CASSENPNQPQHF. In DNA, the CDR3 is TGTGCCAGCAGTGAAAACCCCAATCAGCCCCAGCATTTT.

CDR3 DNA: TGTGCCAGCAGCTTAGCTGGACTAGGGGCATCAGAGCAGTTCTTC. Translation: CASSLAGLGASEQFF. The chain employs TRBV11-2 and TRBJ2-1, with 7 bases lining up with TRBD2. The CDR3 totals 15 residues. V shed 1 base and J 10 bases; nucleotides not matched to a gene: 10. Germline values: CDR1 SGHAT, CDR2 FQNNGV. The variable domain in full, with the rest retrieved from reference TRBV11-2 and TRBJ2-1, is EAGVAQSPRYKIIEKRQSVAFWCNPISGHATLYWYQQILGQGPKLLIQFQNNGVVDDSQLPKDRFSAERLKGVDSTLKIQPAKLEDSAVYLCASSLAGLGASEQFFGPGTRLTVL.

The V and J genes are TRBV2 and TRBJ2-6; either TRBD1 or TRBD2 may supply D (5 bases each). V gave up 7 bases and J gave up 12 bases, with 19 bases separating them. Germline V gene sequence: CDR1 SNHLY, CDR2 FYNNEI. This CDR3 spans 14 amino acids. CDR3 DNA sequence: TGTGCCAGCATATACCTCAGAGGGGCAGGCGTCCTGACTTTC. It yields the protein CASIYLRGAGVLTF. Full variable domain (remainder filled in from reference TRBV2 and TRBJ2-6): EPEVTQTPSHQVTQMGQEVILRCVPISNHLYFYWYRQILGQKVEFLVSFYNNEISEKSEIFDDQFSVERPDGSNFTLKIRSTKLEDSAMYFCASIYLRGAGVLTFGAGSRLTVL.

This clone came up once. The rearrangement uses TRBV4-1 and TRBJ2-1, with D possibly being TRBD1 (5 bases). Germline CDR1 is MGHRA and CDR2 is YSYEKL. The CDR3 sequence is 15 residues long. V was clipped by 0 bases and J by 7 bases, with 13 bases between them. The CDR3, as DNA: TGCGCCAGCAGCCAAGAGGGGCTCGCTTTGAATGAGCAGTTCTTC. It specifies CASSQEGLALNEQFF.

This sequence joins TRBV4-3 and TRBJ1-1; 8 positions match TRBD1. The CDR3 has 13 residues. Looked up from germline, CDR1 is LGHNA and CDR2 is YSLEER. J lost 3 bases, V lost 8 bases, and 5 bases had no gene match. The CDR3 nucleotides are TGCGCCAGCCGACAGGGGCTCCACACTGAAGCTTTCTTT. It is translated as CASRQGLHTEAFF.

A single count supports this clone. This sequence joins TRBV6-5 and TRBJ1-5, with D possibly TRBD1 on 5 matching bases. V lost 7 bases and J lost 4, with 8 bases in between. The CDR3 is 12 amino acids. Germline values: CDR1 MNHEY, CDR2 SVGAGI. For the CDR3, the DNA is TGTGCCAGCAATGGGGCGAATCAGCCCCAGCATTTT. Amino acid sequence: CASNGANQPQHF.

The V and J genes are TRBV3-1 (or the pseudogene TRBV3-2) and TRBJ2-2; D is unclear. Germline assignment: CDR1 LGHDT and CDR2 YNNKEL (reference sequence). With 8 bases removed from V and 5 bases from J, the gap between germline ends came to 9 bases. The CDR3 consists of 12 residues. This CDR3 reads CASQLVTGELFF. The CDR3 coding sequence is TGTGCCAGCCAGCTGGTTACCGGGGAGCTGTTTTTT.

Notes on this clone: In the same sample, other DNA sequences code for this CDR3. V and J are TRBV9 and TRBJ2-3; D is unresolved. In germline, CDR1 is SGDLS, CDR2 YYNGEE. The CDR3 length is 12 residues. Trimming cost V 3 bases and J 0 bases, with 2 bases left between them. CDR3 amino acids: CASSGSTDTQYF. DNA of the CDR3: TGTGCCAGCAGCGGAAGCACAGATACGCAGTATTTT.

The genes are TRBV4-1 and TRBJ1-4; possibly TRBD1 for D (5 bases). The CDR3 has 17 residues. The germline CDR1 and CDR2 sequences are MGHRA and YSYEKL. V was shortened by 0 bases and J by 1 base, with 12 bases between the two germline ends. For the CDR3, the DNA is TGCGCCAGCAGCCAAGATCCCCGGGGCAGAACTAATGAAAAACTGTTTTTT. It yields the protein CASSQDPRGRTNEKLFF.

The chain couples TRBV19 to TRBJ1-2, with D unclear. The CDR3 consists of 14 residues. Germline CDR1 is LNHDA and CDR2 is SQIVND (reference sequence). The V end was cut by 5 bases, the J end by 2 bases, with 12 bases between. CDR3 DNA: TGTGCCAGTAGTCCTGGGTCTTCAAACTATGGCTACACCTTC. As protein: CASSPGSSNYGYTF.

V usage is TRBV6-1 and J usage is TRBJ1-3; 8 positions agree with TRBD1. CDR1 is MNHNS and CDR2 is SASEGT in the germline V gene. The V and J ends lost 4 bases and 4 bases, in that order; junction bases with no gene match: 9. This CDR3 contains 16 residues. The CDR3 here is CASSGIQGAKGNTIYF. CDR3 nucleotide sequence: TGTGCCAGCAGTGGGATCCAGGGGGCGAAAGGAAACACCATATATTTT.

This sequence joins TRBV28 and TRBJ2-7; D uncertain. This CDR3 has 15 amino acids. Germline V CDR1 and CDR2: MDHEN, SYDVKM. V lost 5 bases and J 7 bases, leaving 21 bases between the germline ends. This CDR3 is CASSPPVGSSHEQYF. The CDR3 DNA reads as TGTGCCAGCAGTCCACCCGTAGGTAGTTCTCATGAGCAGTACTTC. The complete variable domain, with remaining parts taken from reference TRBV28 and TRBJ2-7, reads DVKVTQSSRYLVKRTGEKVFLECVQDMDHENMFWYRQDPGLGLRLIYFSYDVKMKEKGDIPEGYSVSREKKERFSLILESASTNQTSMYLCASSPPVGSSHEQYFGPGTRLTVT.

The CDR3 spells CSVQGDLYEQYF. The CDR3 DNA follows: TGCAGCGTACAGGGGGATCTTTACGAGCAGTACTTC. The chain employs TRBV29-1 and TRBJ2-7, with TRBD1 matching 8 bases. Looked up from germline, CDR1 is SQVTM and CDR2 is ANQGSEA. This CDR3 has 12 amino acids. After removal of 6 bases from V and 4 bases from J, the junction contained 5 bases not matched to a gene.

The rearrangement uses TRBV7-3 and TRBJ1-1, with D unclear. V dropped 0 bases and J dropped 1 base, with 3 bases sitting between them. Looked up from germline, CDR1 is SGHTA and CDR2 is FQGTGA. The CDR3 extends over 13 amino acids. This CDR3 is CASSLTGNTEAFF. CDR3 sequence (DNA): TGTGCCAGCAGCTTAACAGGGAACACTGAAGCTTTCTTT.